Listed here is a single T cell receptor beta chain. Clones were sequenced by immunoSEQ multiplex PCR, and TCRdb holds only the in-frame ones, with some missing. Of 45,000 to 55,000 clones in the sample, approximately 80% are singletons; the top ten hold approximately 5.8%. The CDR3 covers 14 residues. V lost 0 bases, J lost 5 bases, and 10 bases lay in between. Germline V gene sequence: CDR1 SGHDT, CDR2 YYEEEE. The sample originates from a study of OX40 agonist ivuxolimab in advanced cancers. This sequence was found in an adult with an advanced solid tumor such as melanoma, head and neck, liver or kidney cancer. The chain uses TRBV5-6 and TRBJ2-3; D is uncertain. The sample was CD4+ or CD8+ T cells sorted from blood, taken in a trial of the OX40 agonist ivuxolimab. The CDR3 here is CASSLGSLGDTQYF. CDR3 DNA sequence: TGTGCCAGCAGCTTGGGATCTCTTGGAGATACGCAGTATTTT. The full variable domain, in which reference TRBV5-6 and TRBJ2-3 provide the parts outside the CDR3, is DAGVTQSPTHLIKTRGQQVTLRCSPKSGHDTVSWYQQALGQGPQFIFQYYEEEERQRGNFPDRFSGHQFPNYSSELNVNALLLGDSALYLCASSLGSLGDTQYFGPGTRLTVL.